This T cell receptor (beta chain) is drawn from a study of blood T cells in healthy people across ages. It was with a sample-barcoded 5' primer and a J-beta primer mix that a second PCR of roughly 6 to 12 cycles was run. Each cDNA was tagged by a template-switch adaptor containing 12 random nucleotides. Via MiXCR, TCRdb re-called the 5' RACE reads, giving one row per CDR3 protein. The sample lists over 1.5 million distinct CDR3 sequences; 49% were seen once. The sample providers were healthy Caucasian people from Russia, aged roughly 6 to 90. The total RNA that was extracted per sample amounted to at least 6 micrograms. Points on this clonotype: Its antigen remains unidentified.

Regarding the study as a whole: Diversity of TCR beta correlated strongly with naive T cell percentage.

The CDR3 loop spans 14 amino acids. The V end was cut by 6 bases, the J end by 2 bases, with 14 bases between. Per germline, CDR1 DFQATT and CDR2 SNEGSKA (reference sequence). The chain has TRBV20-1 and TRBJ2-1, with TRBD2 as a possible D gene (5 bases). The sequencing input was blood. The receptor was isolated from a middle-aged woman in good health. CDR3 sequence: CSAPLASPYNEQFF. As DNA, the CDR3 is TGCAGTGCGCCTCTAGCCTCCCCCTACAATGAGCAGTTCTTC.